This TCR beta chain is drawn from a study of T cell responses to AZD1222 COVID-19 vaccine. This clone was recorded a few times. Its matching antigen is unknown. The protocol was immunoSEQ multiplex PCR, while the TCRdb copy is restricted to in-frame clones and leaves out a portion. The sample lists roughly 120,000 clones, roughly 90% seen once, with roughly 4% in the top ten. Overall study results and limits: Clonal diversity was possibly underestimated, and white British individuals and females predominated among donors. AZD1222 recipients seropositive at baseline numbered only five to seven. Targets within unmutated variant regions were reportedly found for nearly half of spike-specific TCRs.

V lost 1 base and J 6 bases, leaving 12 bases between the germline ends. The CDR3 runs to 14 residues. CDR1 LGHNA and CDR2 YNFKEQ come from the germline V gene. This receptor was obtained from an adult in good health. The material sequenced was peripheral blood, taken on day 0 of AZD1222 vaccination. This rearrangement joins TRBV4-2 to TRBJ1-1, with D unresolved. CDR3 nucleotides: TGTGCCAGCAGCCAAGCTCTACGAGGCTCTGAAGCTTTCTTT. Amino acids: CASSQALRGSEAFF.